Following are 5 T cell receptor beta chains from one sample sequenced in a study of technical replicates of blood from several donors. TCRdb keeps only in-frame clones here, not all; method: immunoSEQ multiplex PCR. The sample consists of about 14,000 clones, around four fifths of them appearing once. The sequenced material came from PBMCs. These receptors all stem from a human donor in good health.

This clone was seen more than once but under ten times. The rearrangement links TRBV4-2 to TRBJ1-1, with 9 bases aligning to TRBD1. The trim removed 1 base at V and 7 bases at J, leaving 7 bases unmatched. The germline V gene has CDR1 LGHNA and CDR2 YNFKEQ. This CDR3 is 15 amino acids long. CDR3 protein: CASSQVGTGFIEAFF. The CDR3 DNA is TGTGCCAGCAGCCAAGTCGGGACAGGGTTCATTGAAGCTTTCTTT.

This clone has more than one count but fewer than ten. The rearrangement joins TRBV10-3 to TRBJ1-2; 12 nucleotides line up with TRBD1. The J segment lost 2 bases and the V segment lost 6 bases, leaving 1 base of the junction unmatched. The CDR3 sequence is 14 residues long. CDR1 and CDR2 (germline): ENHRY, SYGVKD. The CDR3 region is CAIRGQGANYGYTF. The DNA of the CDR3 is TGTGCCATCAGGGGACAGGGGGCCAACTATGGCTACACCTTC.

V usage is TRBV2 and J usage is TRBJ2-3; TRBD2 matches 7 bases. CDR1 and CDR2 (germline): SNHLY, FYNNEI. The V gene end was trimmed by 4 bases and the J gene end by 1 base; junction bases not matched to a gene: 8. There are 16 residues in the CDR3. Written as DNA, the CDR3 is TGTGCCAGCAGTGGATACATTCTAGCGGGCACAGATACGCAGTATTTT. Its translation is CASSGYILAGTDTQYF.

V usage is TRBV7-9 and J usage is TRBJ2-1; TRBD2 agrees at 10 bases. J lost 9 bases, V lost 5 bases, and 13 bases had no gene match. CDR3 length: 16 residues. Per germline, CDR1 SEHNR and CDR2 FQNEAQ (reference sequence). CDR3 region: CASSPPGLASAGEQFF. The CDR3 DNA sequence: TGTGCCAGCAGCCCACCGGGACTAGCGTCGGCTGGTGAGCAGTTCTTC.

This chain links TRBV7-2 with TRBJ2-5; 10 bases align to TRBD1. J lost 4 bases, V lost 2 bases, and 7 bases had no gene match. This CDR3 has 16 amino acids. In germline, CDR1 is SGHTA, CDR2 FQGNSA. CDR3 in amino acids: CASSLTYWDRGETQYF. The CDR3 coding sequence is TGTGCCAGCAGCTTAACGTATTGGGACAGGGGAGAGACCCAGTACTTC.